The 28 T cell receptor beta chains below come from one sample, sequenced in a study of T cells in localized non-small cell lung cancer. Profiling relied on immunoSEQ multiplex PCR, and the TCRdb table lists in-frame clones only, not all of them. The sample shows tens of thousands of clones, 80% to 90% of them seen only once. The material was peripheral blood, obtained before any cancer treatment. These receptor sequences come from a woman aged 35-75 years with stage I lung adenocarcinoma.

This clone was counted a single time. This chain connects TRBV7-9 to TRBJ2-1; D is unclear. This CDR3 spans 15 amino acids. CDR1 SEHNR and CDR2 FQNEAQ come from the germline V gene (reference sequence). V lost 0 bases and J 4 bases, leaving 10 bases between the germline ends. CDR3 DNA: TGTGCCAGCAGCTTAGCGAGGACCAGATACAATGAGCAGTTCTTC. This sequence encodes CASSLARTRYNEQFF.

The rearrangement uses TRBV10-3 and TRBJ2-2, with TRBD1 matching 10 bases. This CDR3 has 16 residues. V gave up 4 bases and J gave up 3 bases; unmatched junction bases: 5. Germline CDR1 and CDR2: ENHRY and SYGVKD. The DNA of the CDR3 is TGTGCCATCAGTGGTACCGGGACAGGGGACACCGGGGAGCTGTTTTTT. Encoded protein: CAISGTGTGDTGELFF.

V and J are TRBV6-6 and TRBJ2-1; perhaps TRBD1 as D (6 bases). V was cut by 2 bases and J by 9 bases, with 14 bases left in between. CDR3 size: 14 residues. In germline, CDR1 is MNHNY, CDR2 SVGAGI (reference sequence). The CDR3 bases are TGTGCCAGCAGTTACCGTCCAGGGGACATTGAGCAGTTCTTC. As protein: CASSYRPGDIEQFF.

This clone was seen more than once but under ten times. The chain recombines TRBV5-1 with TRBJ1-1; 7 bases align to TRBD1. This CDR3 has 16 amino acids. V shed 2 bases and J 1 base; nucleotides not matched to a gene: 8. Germline lookup yields CDR1 SGHRS and CDR2 YFSETQ. The CDR3 nucleotides are TGCGCCAGCAGCTTAGGGACAGCACCGCCGAACACTGAAGCTTTCTTT. Protein sequence: CASSLGTAPPNTEAFF.

The J gene is TRBJ1-1, the V gene TRBV28; the D is unclear. CDR3 size: 12 residues. Trimming left V 3 bases short and J 3 bases short, with 5 bases between. Per germline, CDR1 MDHEN and CDR2 SYDVKM. CDR3 sequence: CASSLVHTEAFF. CDR3 bases: TGTGCCAGCAGTTTGGTTCACACTGAAGCTTTCTTT.

The chain couples TRBV7-2 to TRBJ1-4, with 7 positions matching TRBD1. CDR1 and CDR2 from the germline V gene are SGHTA and FQGNSA. J was trimmed by 4 bases and V by 3 bases; bases with no gene match: 5. There are 15 residues in the CDR3. The CDR3 nucleotides are TGTGCCAGCAGCTTCCGGGGACAGCATAATGAAAAACTGTTTTTT. Protein product: CASSFRGQHNEKLFF.

The chain links TRBV7-6 to TRBJ2-2, with TRBD2 matching over 10 bases. Trimming at V came to 1 base and at J to 5 bases, leaving 4 bases not matched to a gene. The V gene's germline CDR1 is SGHVS and CDR2 FNYEAQ. The CDR3 extends over 16 amino acids. The DNA of the CDR3 is TGTGCCAGCAGCTTAGAAGCGGGGGGGCGGACCGGGGAGCTGTTTTTT. Translation gives CASSLEAGGRTGELFF.

The CDR3 nucleotides read TGTGCCTGGGCACGGACAGGAGGAAACACCGGGGAGCTGTTTTTT. Translating it yields CAWARTGGNTGELFF. The rearrangement joins TRBV30 to TRBJ2-2, with 7 bases identical to TRBD1. Germline assignment: CDR1 GTSNPN and CDR2 SVGIG (reference sequence). CDR3 size: 15 residues. V was clipped by 5 bases and J by 2 bases; unmatched bases: 8.

This clone appeared a few times. The chain links TRBV6-1 to TRBJ1-3; D is undetermined. Trimming removed 6 bases from V and 12 bases from J, with 9 bases in between. The germline V gene has CDR1 MNHNS and CDR2 SASEGT. The CDR3 extends over 10 amino acids. CDR3 bases: TGTGCCAGCAGGAGAGGAGACATATATTTT. This translates into CASRRGDIYF.

This clone was found once. The chain links TRBV18 to TRBJ1-1; D may be TRBD1 (5 bases). CDR1 is KGHSH and CDR2 is LQKENI in the germline V gene. The V end was cut by 3 bases, the J end by 1 base, with 9 bases between. CDR3 length: 14 residues. In nucleotides, the CDR3 is TGTGCCAGCTCACCGGGACCAGGGAACACTGAAGCTTTCTTT. Translated: CASSPGPGNTEAFF. Combining the CDR3 with reference TRBV18 and TRBJ1-1 gives the whole variable domain NAGVMQNPRHLVRRRGQEARLRCSPMKGHSHVYWYRQLPEEGLKFMVYLQKENIIDESGMPKERFSAEFPKEGPSILRIQQVVRGDSAAYFCASSPGPGNTEAFFGQGTRLTVV.

This sequence joins TRBV19 and TRBJ1-5; D remains ambiguous. CDR3 size: 13 residues. Germline CDR1 and CDR2: LNHDA and SQIVND (reference sequence). Trimming stripped 3 bases from V and 9 bases from J, with 12 bases between. The CDR3 reads CASSIKALSPQHF. DNA of the CDR3: TGTGCCAGTAGTATTAAGGCCCTTTCGCCCCAGCATTTT.

The chain joins TRBV19 to TRBJ1-5, with a tentative D call TRBD1 (5 bases). The CDR3 is made up of 14 amino acids. V was clipped by 4 bases and J by 7 bases, with 14 bases between them. Germline CDR1 reads LNHDA; CDR2 reads SQIVND (reference sequence). This chain's CDR3 is CASSRGRGSQPQHF. CDR3 sequence (DNA): TGTGCCAGTAGTAGAGGGAGGGGATCCCAGCCCCAGCATTTT. Full variable domain (rest looked up from reference TRBV19 and TRBJ1-5): DGGITQSPKYLFRKEGQNVTLSCEQNLNHDAMYWYRQDPGQGLRLIYYSQIVNDFQKGDIAEGYSVSREKKESFPLTVTSAQKNPTAFYLCASSRGRGSQPQHFGDGTRLSIL.

This clone was counted a few times. The chain links TRBV18 to TRBJ2-7; 10 nucleotides agree with TRBD2. The CDR3 consists of 15 residues. The germline gives CDR1 KGHSH, CDR2 LQKENI. Germline trimming cut 3 bases from V and 4 bases from J; bases unmatched to any gene: 6. The CDR3 nucleotides are TGTGCCAGCTCACCGGCTAGCGGGGGCGATTACGAGCAGTACTTC. Protein: CASSPASGGDYEQYF.

This chain links TRBV20-1 with TRBJ2-7; D is unresolved. The CDR3 spans 11 residues. Deletions cut 2 bases from V and 3 bases from J, with 5 bases between. Germline loops: CDR1 DFQATT, CDR2 SNEGSKA (reference sequence). The CDR3 DNA follows: TGCAGTGCTAGATGGGGCTACGAGCAGTACTTC. Translating it yields CSARWGYEQYF.

The chain joins TRBV2 to TRBJ1-1, with 7 bases identical to TRBD1. This CDR3 is 12 amino acids long. The trim removed 10 bases at V and 9 bases at J, leaving 11 bases unmatched. The germline V gene encodes CDR1 SNHLY and CDR2 FYNNEI. This chain's CDR3 is CATSAGGPKAFF. The DNA for the CDR3 is TGTGCCACGAGTGCAGGGGGTCCTAAAGCTTTCTTT.

The chain carries TRBV27 and TRBJ1-6; tentative D call: TRBD1 (5 bases). The CDR3 contains 18 residues. V gave up 2 bases and J gave up 5 bases, with 19 bases separating them. Germline CDR1 is MNHEY and CDR2 is SMNVEV (reference sequence). CDR3 amino acids: CASSLRGPPFDHNSPLHF. The CDR3 region has the DNA TGTGCCAGCAGTTTAAGGGGCCCGCCTTTCGATCATAATTCACCCCTCCACTTT.

This clone is medium-sized by share. V and J are TRBV15 and TRBJ2-2; the match to TRBD1 covers 12 bases. The CDR3 contains 16 residues. CDR1 is LNHNV and CDR2 is YYDKDF in the germline V gene (reference sequence). J lost 6 bases, V lost 4 bases, and 6 bases had no gene match. CDR3 residues: CATSNRDRGLAGELFF. DNA for the CDR3: TGTGCCACCAGCAACCGGGACAGGGGGCTCGCCGGGGAGCTGTTTTTT.

This chain links TRBV6-5 with TRBJ2-1, with D perhaps matching TRBD1 or TRBD2 (5 bases each). Per germline, CDR1 MNHEY and CDR2 SVGAGI. The CDR3 spans 16 residues. The V end lost 0 bases, the J end lost 1 base, and 10 bases lay between the germline ends. CDR3 loop: CASSYSTGLSYNEQFF. The CDR3 DNA reads TGTGCCAGCAGTTACTCAACAGGACTGTCCTACAATGAGCAGTTCTTC.

J is TRBJ2-2 and V is TRBV6-1; D may be TRBD1 (5 bases). The CDR3 sequence is 14 residues long. CDR1 and CDR2 (germline): MNHNS, SASEGT. The V and J ends lost 10 bases and 3 bases respectively, with 15 bases between them. CDR3 loop: CATSRTQDTGELFF. The CDR3 DNA reads as TGTGCCACATCTCGGACACAGGACACCGGGGAGCTGTTTTTT.

The chain employs TRBV2 and TRBJ1-2; possible D gene TRBD1, 6 bases. Per the germline V gene, CDR1 is SNHLY and CDR2 is FYNNEI. The CDR3 has 12 amino acids. Trimming stripped 8 bases from V and 2 bases from J, with 9 bases between. The CDR3 region has the DNA TGTGCCAGCCCTACAGGGAACTATGGCTACACCTTC. It yields the protein CASPTGNYGYTF.

V gene TRBV7-2 combines with J gene TRBJ2-1, with a tentative D call TRBD1 (5 bases). The CDR3 has 12 residues. In germline, CDR1 is SGHTA, CDR2 FQGNSA. Trimming took 2 bases from V and 7 from J, leaving 6 bases between them. CDR3 protein: CASSLRGNEQFF. The CDR3 bases are TGTGCCAGCAGCTTAAGGGGTAATGAGCAGTTCTTC.

The rearrangement links TRBV7-9 to TRBJ1-2; the D gene is possibly TRBD1 (6 bases). V dropped 3 bases and J dropped 8 bases, with 16 bases sitting between them. This CDR3 spans 14 amino acids. CDR1 and CDR2 (germline): SEHNR, FQNEAQ (reference sequence). The chain's CDR3 is CASSFRTAQRGYTF. As DNA, the CDR3 is TGTGCCAGCAGCTTTAGGACAGCCCAGAGGGGCTACACCTTC.

The V gene is TRBV5-1, the J gene TRBJ1-4; D is undetermined. The V end was cut by 0 bases, the J end by 3 bases, with 3 bases between. Germline values: CDR1 SGHRS, CDR2 YFSETQ. This CDR3 comprises 13 residues. CDR3 loop: CASSLAPNEKLFF. The CDR3 DNA reads TGCGCCAGCAGCTTGGCCCCTAATGAAAAACTGTTTTTT.

V is TRBV6-6 and J is TRBJ1-1; no firm D call. V shed 6 bases and J shed 1 base, with 12 bases lying between them. This CDR3 region has 14 residues. Germline loops: CDR1 MNHNY, CDR2 SVGAGI (reference sequence). The CDR3 DNA is TGTGCCAGCAGCCCCCGTTGGGAGAACACTGAAGCTTTCTTT. Translated, it gives CASSPRWENTEAFF.

V gene TRBV5-8 combines with J gene TRBJ1-6; no clear D gene. CDR3 length: 13 residues. Between the trimmed V and J ends, which lost 0 bases and 8 bases, there was a span of 6 bases. The germline V gene encodes CDR1 SGHTS and CDR2 YDEGEE. This CDR3 is CASSLDSHSPLHF. The CDR3 DNA follows: TGTGCCAGCAGCTTGGACAGTCATTCACCCCTCCACTTT.

This clone appeared a few times. The CDR3 bases are TGTGCCACCGGAGGACAGCGCCCCTCTGAAGCTTTCTTT. Translated, it gives CATGGQRPSEAFF. The chain recombines TRBV6-5 with TRBJ1-1; a possible D gene is TRBD1 (6 bases). This CDR3 comprises 13 residues. Germline V gives CDR1 MNHEY, CDR2 SVGAGI. V was clipped by 10 bases and J by 6 bases, with 18 bases between them.

V and J are TRBV19 and TRBJ1-2; no definite D call. The CDR3 has 16 residues. CDR1 and CDR2 from the germline V gene are LNHDA and SQIVND (reference sequence). Trimming took 7 bases from V and 2 from J, leaving 20 bases between them. DNA of the CDR3: TGTGCCAGTACTATTGGCGGACCGCCTAACAACTATGGCTACACCTTC. Its translation is CASTIGGPPNNYGYTF.

The chain has TRBV14 and TRBJ1-2; the D gene is possibly TRBD1 (6 bases). V was trimmed by 2 bases and J by 5 bases, leaving 9 bases between them. The CDR3 has 13 residues. Germline lookup yields CDR1 SGHDN and CDR2 FVKESK. CDR3 region: CASSQRTAYGYTF. CDR3 bases: TGTGCCAGCAGCCAAAGGACAGCATATGGCTACACCTTC.